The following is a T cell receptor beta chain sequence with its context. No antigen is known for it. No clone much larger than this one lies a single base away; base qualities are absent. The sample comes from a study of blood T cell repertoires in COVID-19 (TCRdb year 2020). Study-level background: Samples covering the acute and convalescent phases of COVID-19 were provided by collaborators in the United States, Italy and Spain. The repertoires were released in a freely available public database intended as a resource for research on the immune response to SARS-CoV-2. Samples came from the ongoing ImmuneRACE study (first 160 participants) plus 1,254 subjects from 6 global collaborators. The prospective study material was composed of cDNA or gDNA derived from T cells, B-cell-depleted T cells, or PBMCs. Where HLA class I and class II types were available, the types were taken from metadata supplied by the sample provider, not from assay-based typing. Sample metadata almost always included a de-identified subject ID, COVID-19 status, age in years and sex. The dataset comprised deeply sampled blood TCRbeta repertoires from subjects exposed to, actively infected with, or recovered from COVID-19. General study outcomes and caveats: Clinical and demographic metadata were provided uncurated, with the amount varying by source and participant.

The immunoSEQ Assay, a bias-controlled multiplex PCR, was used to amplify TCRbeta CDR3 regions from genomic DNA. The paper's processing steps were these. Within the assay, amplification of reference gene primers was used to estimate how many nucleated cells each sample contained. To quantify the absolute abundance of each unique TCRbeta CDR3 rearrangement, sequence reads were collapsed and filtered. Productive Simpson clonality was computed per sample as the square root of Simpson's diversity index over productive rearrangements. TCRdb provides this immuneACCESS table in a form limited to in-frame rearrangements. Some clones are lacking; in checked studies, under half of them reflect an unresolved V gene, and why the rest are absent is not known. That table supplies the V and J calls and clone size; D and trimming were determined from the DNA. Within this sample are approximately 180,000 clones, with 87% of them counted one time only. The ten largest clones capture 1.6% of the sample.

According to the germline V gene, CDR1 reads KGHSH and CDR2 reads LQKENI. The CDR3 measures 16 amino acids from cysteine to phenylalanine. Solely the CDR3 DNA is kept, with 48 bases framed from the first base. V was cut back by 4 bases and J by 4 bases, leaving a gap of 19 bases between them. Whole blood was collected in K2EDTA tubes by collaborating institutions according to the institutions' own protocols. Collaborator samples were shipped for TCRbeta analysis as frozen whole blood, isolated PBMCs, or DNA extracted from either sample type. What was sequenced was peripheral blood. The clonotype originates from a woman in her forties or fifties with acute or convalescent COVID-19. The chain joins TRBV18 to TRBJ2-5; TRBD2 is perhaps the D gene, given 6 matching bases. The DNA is TGTGCCAGCTCACATGGGGTCCAGGGAGGCTCAGAGACCCAGTACTTC. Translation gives CASSHGVQGGSETQYF.